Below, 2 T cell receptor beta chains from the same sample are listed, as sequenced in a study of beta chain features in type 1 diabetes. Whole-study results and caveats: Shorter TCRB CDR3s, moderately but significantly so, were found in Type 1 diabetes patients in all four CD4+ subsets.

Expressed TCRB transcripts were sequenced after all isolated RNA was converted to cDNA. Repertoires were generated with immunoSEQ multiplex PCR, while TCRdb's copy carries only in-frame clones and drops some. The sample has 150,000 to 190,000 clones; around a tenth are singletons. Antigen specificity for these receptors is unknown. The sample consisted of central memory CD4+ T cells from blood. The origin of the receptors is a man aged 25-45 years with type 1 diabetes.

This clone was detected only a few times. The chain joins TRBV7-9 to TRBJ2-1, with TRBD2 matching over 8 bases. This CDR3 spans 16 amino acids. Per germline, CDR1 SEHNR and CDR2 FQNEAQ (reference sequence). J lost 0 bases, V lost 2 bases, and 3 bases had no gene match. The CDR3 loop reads CASSLTTSGSYNEQFF. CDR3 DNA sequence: TGTGCCAGCAGCTTAACCACTAGCGGCTCCTACAATGAGCAGTTCTTC. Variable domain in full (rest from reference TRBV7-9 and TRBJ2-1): DTGVSQNPRHKITKRGQNVTFRCDPISEHNRLYWYRQTLGQGPEFLTYFQNEAQLEKSRLLSDRFSAERPKGSFSTLEIQRTEQGDSAMYLCASSLTTSGSYNEQFFGPGTRLTVL.

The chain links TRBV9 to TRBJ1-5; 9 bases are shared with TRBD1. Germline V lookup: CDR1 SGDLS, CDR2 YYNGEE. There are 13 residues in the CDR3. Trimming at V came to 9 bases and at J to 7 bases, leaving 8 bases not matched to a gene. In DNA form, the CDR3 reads TGTGCCACCCCGGACAGGGGACAACAGCCCCAGCATTTT. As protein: CATPDRGQQPQHF. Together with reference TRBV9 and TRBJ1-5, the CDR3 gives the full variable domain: DSGVTQTPKHLITATGQRVTLRCSPRSGDLSVYWYQQSLDQGLQFLIQYYNGEERAKGNILERFSAQQFPDLHSELNLSSLELGDSALYFCATPDRGQQPQHFGDGTRLSIL.